These 22 T cell receptor beta chains share one sample of origin, sequenced in a study of blood T cell repertoires in COVID-19. This table comes from immunoSEQ multiplex PCR, and its TCRdb copy is limited to in-frame clones, with some not included. The sample yields about 390,000 clones, around 87% seen once. Sequenced sample: peripheral blood. The receptors were gathered from a woman aged 55-70 years with COVID-19, enrolled during active disease.

V usage is TRBV28 and J usage is TRBJ2-5; 8 nucleotides align to TRBD2. V trimming: 7 bases; J trimming: 5 bases; junction bases outside the gene matches: 12. The CDR3 sequence is 15 residues long. In germline, CDR1 is MDHEN, CDR2 SYDVKM. The CDR3 loop is CASTVGRGGQETQYF. The CDR3 nucleotides read TGTGCCAGCACCGTCGGTCGGGGGGGCCAGGAGACCCAGTACTTC.

This chain links TRBV5-1 with TRBJ2-5; 11 bases line up with TRBD2. From germline, CDR1 is SGHRS and CDR2 YFSETQ. The CDR3 loop spans 15 amino acids. The ends lost 3 bases at V and 5 bases at J; junction bases unmatched: 6. The CDR3 protein is CASSWMTSGDETQYF. DNA of the CDR3: TGCGCCAGCAGCTGGATGACTAGCGGGGACGAGACCCAGTACTTC.

This chain connects TRBV4-2 to TRBJ1-4; 7 bases match TRBD1. With 0 bases clipped from V and 5 bases from J, the junction kept 6 bases outside the gene matches. CDR3 length equals 16 residues. Germline V gene data show CDR1 as LGHNA and CDR2 as YNFKEQ. CDR3 region: CASSQEKGGLNEKLFF. CDR3 DNA: TGTGCCAGCAGCCAAGAGAAAGGGGGCCTAAATGAAAAACTGTTTTTT.

The V call is TRBV27, the J call TRBJ2-7, with a tentative D call TRBD2 (5 bases). This CDR3 has 12 amino acids. Germline values: CDR1 MNHEY, CDR2 SMNVEV (reference sequence). V lost 5 bases to trimming and J lost 6 bases, with 11 bases between them. This CDR3 is CASSVDRGEQYF. Here the CDR3 DNA reads TGTGCCAGCAGTGTAGATCGGGGCGAGCAGTACTTC.

The chain couples TRBV10-2 to TRBJ2-7, with D possibly TRBD1 on 6 matching bases. This CDR3 has 14 residues. CDR1 and CDR2 from the germline V gene are WSHSY and SAAADI. Deletions cut 5 bases from V and 3 bases from J, with 14 bases between. The CDR3 reads CASSRQAPGYEQYF. In DNA form, the CDR3 reads TGCGCCAGCAGTCGACAGGCCCCAGGCTACGAGCAGTACTTC.

The chain employs TRBV7-3 and TRBJ2-7; 12 bases line up with TRBD1. V shed 4 bases, J shed 2 bases, and the junction held 18 bases outside the gene matches. This CDR3 contains 20 residues. Per the germline V gene, CDR1 is SGHTA and CDR2 is FQGTGA. CDR3 amino acids: CASSSASFPGQGASPYEQYF. The CDR3 nucleotides read TGTGCCAGCAGCTCCGCCTCCTTTCCGGGACAGGGGGCGAGCCCCTACGAGCAGTACTTC.

V and J are TRBV7-3 and TRBJ2-7, with D possibly TRBD2 on 6 matching bases. The CDR3 has 12 amino acids. Germline V lookup: CDR1 SGHTA, CDR2 FQGTGA. Trimming removed 5 bases at V and 7 bases at J, with 12 bases between. CDR3 nucleotide sequence: TGTGCCAGCAGCCAGTCGGCGGGGGAGCAGTACTTC. It translates to CASSQSAGEQYF.

This chain connects TRBV5-6 to TRBJ2-5; 9 nucleotides match TRBD1. The CDR3 loop spans 17 amino acids. The V and J ends lost 0 bases and 5 bases, in that order; junction bases with no gene match: 11. The V gene's germline CDR1 is SGHDT and CDR2 YYEEEE. In DNA, the CDR3 is TGTGCCAGCAGCTTGGAGGGACAGGGTTTGTCTCGGGAGACCCAGTACTTC. Translated: CASSLEGQGLSRETQYF. The complete variable domain, with remaining parts taken from reference TRBV5-6 and TRBJ2-5, reads DAGVTQSPTHLIKTRGQQVTLRCSPKSGHDTVSWYQQALGQGPQFIFQYYEEEERQRGNFPDRFSGHQFPNYSSELNVNALLLGDSALYLCASSLEGQGLSRETQYFGPGTRLLVL.

This chain links TRBV6-5 with TRBJ2-2; tentative D call: TRBD2 (5 bases). The germline gives CDR1 MNHEY, CDR2 SVGAGI. This CDR3 spans 16 amino acids. Trimming left V 0 bases short and J 1 base short, with 9 bases between. The CDR3 DNA is TGTGCCAGCAGTTACTCGACTCGGGGGAACACCGGGGAGCTGTTTTTT. This gives the protein CASSYSTRGNTGELFF.

J is TRBJ2-1 and V is TRBV5-1; D call uncertain. This CDR3 region has 12 residues. The V end lost 5 bases, the J end lost 5 bases, and 8 bases lay between the germline ends. In germline, CDR1 is SGHRS, CDR2 YFSETQ. The CDR3 DNA is TGCGCCAGCAGGATCCCGGACAATGAGCAGTTCTTC. Protein product: CASRIPDNEQFF.

This clone was counted once. V gene TRBV7-2 combines with J gene TRBJ2-7, with 8 bases matching TRBD1. Germline V gene data show CDR1 as SGHTA and CDR2 as FQGNSA. V dropped 3 bases and J dropped 5; count of bases not matched to a gene: 12. The CDR3 has 16 residues. The CDR3 DNA reads TGTGCCAGCAGCTTGGCCGGGACAGGTATCAGACACGAGCAGTACTTC. Protein product: CASSLAGTGIRHEQYF.

The V gene is TRBV7-9, the J gene TRBJ1-1; 11 bases agree with TRBD1. The CDR3 has 16 residues. Germline V gene data show CDR1 as SEHNR and CDR2 as FQNEAQ (reference sequence). V dropped 3 bases and J dropped 2; count of bases not matched to a gene: 5. CDR3 residues: CASSFGQGAENTEAFF. In DNA form, the CDR3 reads TGTGCCAGCAGCTTCGGACAGGGGGCGGAAAACACTGAAGCTTTCTTT.

This rearrangement joins TRBV4-1 to TRBJ1-2; the D is unclear. The germline V and J ends were trimmed by 0 bases and 5 bases, with 13 bases remaining between them. The length of the CDR3 is 15 residues. Germline values: CDR1 MGHRA, CDR2 YSYEKL. The CDR3 nucleotides are TGCGCCAGCAGCCAAGATAGGCAGGATCGATATGGCTACACCTTC. Protein sequence: CASSQDRQDRYGYTF.

The chain has TRBV11-2 and TRBJ2-7; 11 nucleotides line up with TRBD2. The CDR3 spans 15 residues. V trimming: 3 bases; J trimming: 7 bases; junction bases outside the gene matches: 8. Germline CDR1 SGHAT, CDR2 FQNNGV. CDR3 in DNA: TGTGCCAGCAGCTTCACTAGCGGGGGAGTTGGAGAGCAGTACTTC. Its translation: CASSFTSGGVGEQYF.

CDR3 region: CASSDRGRANYGYTF. CDR3 nucleotide sequence: TGTGCCAGCAGTGACAGGGGCCGAGCTAACTATGGCTACACCTTC. The genes are TRBV6-1 and TRBJ1-2; D possibly corresponds to TRBD1 (6 bases). This CDR3 contains 15 residues. The germline CDR1 and CDR2 sequences are MNHNS and SASEGT. With 3 bases removed from V and 0 bases from J, the gap between germline ends came to 11 bases.

In DNA form, the CDR3 reads TGTGCCAGCAGTGGACCTCGAGGGGGCCGTGGGGCCAACGTCCTGACTTTC. This sequence encodes CASSGPRGGRGANVLTF. This chain links TRBV25-1 with TRBJ2-6, with 7 bases identical to TRBD1. The CDR3 is 17 amino acids. The V gene's germline CDR1 is MGHDK and CDR2 SYGVNS. V was clipped by 4 bases and J by 3 bases; unmatched bases: 9.

The DNA of the CDR3 is TGTGCCAGCGGGAGGGATGGCTATGGCTACACCTTC. The encoded protein is CASGRDGYGYTF. This chain joins TRBV2 and TRBJ1-2; D remains unclear. CDR3 length: 12 residues. Trimming took off 8 bases at V and 4 bases at J, with 11 bases between the two ends. The germline V gene encodes CDR1 SNHLY and CDR2 FYNNEI.

The CDR3 DNA follows: TGCGCCAGCAGCTTGGAACGGCGGGGCGGGGAGCTGTTTTTT. Its protein product is CASSLERRGGELFF. J is TRBJ2-2 and V is TRBV5-1, with D perhaps TRBD2 (6 bases). CDR1 and CDR2 from the germline V gene are SGHRS and YFSETQ. This CDR3 has 14 amino acids. Trimming cost V 0 bases and J 7 bases, with 10 bases left between them.

This chain joins TRBV27 and TRBJ2-7, with 10 positions matching TRBD1. After removal of 5 bases from V and 3 bases from J, the junction contained 10 bases not matched to a gene. CDR1 is MNHEY, CDR2 SMNVEV, per germline (reference sequence). This CDR3 comprises 16 residues. The CDR3 loop is CASSRQGAHTFYEQYF. In DNA form, the CDR3 reads TGTGCCAGCAGTAGACAGGGGGCGCATACTTTCTACGAGCAGTACTTC.

CDR3 DNA: TGTGCCAGCAGGTTGGAGGGACCCTACAATGAGCAGTTCTTC. Translated: CASRLEGPYNEQFF. V and J are TRBV2 and TRBJ2-1, with D possibly being TRBD2 (6 bases). The CDR3 has 14 amino acids. V lost 6 bases, J lost 2 bases, and 11 bases lay in between. The germline V gene has CDR1 SNHLY and CDR2 FYNNEI.

The chain links TRBV5-1 to TRBJ2-7, with D possibly being TRBD2 (6 bases). Trimming left V 1 base short and J 3 bases short, with 8 bases between. Looked up from germline, CDR1 is SGHRS and CDR2 is YFSETQ. The CDR3 consists of 13 residues. The CDR3 DNA sequence: TGCGCCAGCAGCTTGAACGGGGGCTACGAGCAGTACTTC. Protein sequence: CASSLNGGYEQYF. The full variable domain, with the rest looked up from reference TRBV5-1 and TRBJ2-7, is KAGVTQTPRYLIKTRGQQVTLSCSPISGHRSVSWYQQTPGQGLQFLFEYFSETQRNKGNFPGRFSGRQFSNSRSEMNVSTLELGDSALYLCASSLNGGYEQYFGPGTRLTVT.

V and J are TRBV9 and TRBJ2-1; 8 bases agree with TRBD1. The junction had 10 bases not matched to a gene; V was cut back by 4 bases and J by 7 bases. Germline CDR1 reads SGDLS; CDR2 reads YYNGEE. There are 15 residues in the CDR3. CDR3 DNA sequence: TGTGCCAGCAGCCCCTTATTACGACAGGGGAATGAGCAGTTCTTC. It specifies CASSPLLRQGNEQFF.